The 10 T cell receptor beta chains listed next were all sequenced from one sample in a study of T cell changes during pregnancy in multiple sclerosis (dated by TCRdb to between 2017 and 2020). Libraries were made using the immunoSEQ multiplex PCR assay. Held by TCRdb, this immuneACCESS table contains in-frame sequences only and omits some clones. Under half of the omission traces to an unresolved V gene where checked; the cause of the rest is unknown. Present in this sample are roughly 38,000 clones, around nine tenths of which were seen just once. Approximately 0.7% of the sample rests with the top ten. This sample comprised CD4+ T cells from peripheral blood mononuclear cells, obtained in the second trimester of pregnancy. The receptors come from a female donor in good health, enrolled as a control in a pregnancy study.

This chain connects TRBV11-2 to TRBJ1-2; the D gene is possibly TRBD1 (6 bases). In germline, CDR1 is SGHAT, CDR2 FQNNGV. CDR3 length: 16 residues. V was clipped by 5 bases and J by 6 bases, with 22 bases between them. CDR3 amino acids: CASSPTGGGHGHGYTF. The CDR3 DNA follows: TGTGCCAGCAGCCCGACGGGGGGGGGCCATGGGCATGGCTACACCTTC.

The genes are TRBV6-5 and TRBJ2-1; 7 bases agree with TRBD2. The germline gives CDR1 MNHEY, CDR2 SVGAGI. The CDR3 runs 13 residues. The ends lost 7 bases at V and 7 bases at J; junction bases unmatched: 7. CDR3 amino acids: CASTRGEGNEQFF. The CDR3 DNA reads TGTGCCAGCACCCGGGGGGAGGGAAATGAGCAGTTCTTC.

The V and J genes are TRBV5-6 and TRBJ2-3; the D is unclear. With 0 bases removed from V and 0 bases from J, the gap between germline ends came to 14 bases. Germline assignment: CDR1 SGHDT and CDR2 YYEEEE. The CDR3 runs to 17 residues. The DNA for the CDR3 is TGTGCCAGCAGCTTGGATGGCGGCGGCCCTAGCACAGATACGCAGTATTTT. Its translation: CASSLDGGGPSTDTQYF.

The CDR3 coding sequence is TGTGCCAGCCAGCCGAGCCAGCTAAGGGGTGAGCAGTTCTTC. This codes for CASQPSQLRGEQFF. The rearrangement links TRBV6-5 to TRBJ2-1, with D possibly matching TRBD1 (5 bases). Per the germline V gene, CDR1 is MNHEY and CDR2 is SVGAGI. There are 14 residues in the CDR3. The V end was cut by 8 bases, the J end by 9 bases, with 20 bases between.

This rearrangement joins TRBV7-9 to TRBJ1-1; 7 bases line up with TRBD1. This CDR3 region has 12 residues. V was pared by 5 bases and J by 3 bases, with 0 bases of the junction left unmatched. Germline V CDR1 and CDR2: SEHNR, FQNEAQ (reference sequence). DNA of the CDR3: TGTGCCAGCAGCGGACAGGACACTGAAGCTTTCTTT. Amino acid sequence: CASSGQDTEAFF.

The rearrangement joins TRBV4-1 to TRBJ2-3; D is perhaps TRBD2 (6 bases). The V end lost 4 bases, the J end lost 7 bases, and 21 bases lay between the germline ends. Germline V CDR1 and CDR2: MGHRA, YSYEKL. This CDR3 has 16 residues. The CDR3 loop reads CASSPRGVADTNTQYF. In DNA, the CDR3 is TGCGCCAGCAGCCCTCGAGGGGTAGCGGACACGAATACGCAGTATTTT.

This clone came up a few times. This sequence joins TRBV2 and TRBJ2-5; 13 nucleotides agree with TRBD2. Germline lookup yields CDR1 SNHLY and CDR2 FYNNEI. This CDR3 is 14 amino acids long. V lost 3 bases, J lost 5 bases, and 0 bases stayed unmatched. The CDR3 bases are TGTGCCAGCAGTGAGGGACTAGCGGGGGAGACCCAGTACTTC. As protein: CASSEGLAGETQYF.

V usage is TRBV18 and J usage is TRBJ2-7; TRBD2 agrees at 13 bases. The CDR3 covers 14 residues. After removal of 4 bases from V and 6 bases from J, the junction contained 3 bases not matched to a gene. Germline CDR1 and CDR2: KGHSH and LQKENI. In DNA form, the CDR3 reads TGTGCCAGCTCACGGACTAGCGGGGGCCCCGAGCAGTACTTC. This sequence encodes CASSRTSGGPEQYF.

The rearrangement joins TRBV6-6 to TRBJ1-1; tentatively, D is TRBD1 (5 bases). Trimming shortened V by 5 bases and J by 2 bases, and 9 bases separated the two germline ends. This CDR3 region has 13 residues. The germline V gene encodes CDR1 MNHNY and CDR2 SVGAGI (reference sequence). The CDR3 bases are TGTGCCAGCAGTGCCCAGGGTAACACTGAAGCTTTCTTT. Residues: CASSAQGNTEAFF.

The CDR3 spells CASSLRGPSYEQYF. The CDR3 nucleotides read TGTGCCAGCAGTCTCAGGGGGCCCTCCTACGAGCAGTACTTC. The chain carries TRBV6-5 and TRBJ2-7; TRBD1 agrees at 8 bases. The CDR3 loop spans 14 amino acids. Germline V lookup: CDR1 MNHEY, CDR2 SVGAGI. The ends lost 5 bases at V and 0 bases at J; junction bases unmatched: 3.